A selection of T cell receptor beta chains follows, all from one sample in a study of T cell repertoires in cytomegalovirus infection. MiXCR, run by TCRdb on the reads, gives a single entry per CDR3 protein. The sample records around 900,000 distinct CDR3 sequences, 31% being singletons. No antigens are known for them. The material sequenced was cultured CD8+ T cells from PBMCs, taken from culture after CMV antigen stimulation. These receptors all stem from a human donor in good health (CMV status not recorded). Some clones in this sample may be carry-over from other donors' samples. The CDR3 runs from the conserved cysteine through the conserved F or W. Fields, in order: J gene, D gene, V gene, clone size, CDR3 DNA, CDR3 protein. The D gene is left open where the match is weak. For some rows the clone size is stated as once, few or many, or as a class when expanded; others skip it.

J gene: TRBJ1-2
D gene: TRBD1
V gene: TRBV12-3/TRBV12-4
clone size: many
CDR3 DNA: TGTGCCAGCAGAGAGGACAGGGACTATGGCTACACCTTC
CDR3 protein: CASREDRDYGYTF

J gene: TRBJ2-2
D gene: NA
V gene: TRBV27
clone size: few
CDR3 DNA: TGTGCCAGCAGCCATACCTACACCGGGGAGCTGTTTTTT
CDR3 protein: CASSHTYTGELFF

J gene: TRBJ2-5
D gene: TRBD2
V gene: TRBV18
clone size: NA
CDR3 DNA: TGTGCCAGCTCACCGGGACTAGGATTCAGCACCGGAGAGACCCAGTACTTC
CDR3 protein: CASSPGLGFSTGETQYF

J gene: TRBJ2-1
D gene: NA
V gene: TRBV11-2
clone size: few
CDR3 DNA: TGTGCCAGCAGCTTGGACTTTTTTGGGGGGCCAAGCTCCTACAATGAGCAGTTCTTC
CDR3 protein: CASSLDFFGGPSSYNEQFF

J gene: TRBJ2-3
D gene: NA
V gene: TRBV7-8
clone size: many
CDR3 DNA: TGTGCCAGCAGCTTAATCCCTGAATCTAGCACAGATACGCAGTATTTT
CDR3 protein: CASSLIPESSTDTQYF

J gene: TRBJ1-3
D gene: NA
V gene: TRBV7-9
clone size: few
CDR3 DNA: TGTGCCAGCAGCCAAGCAGGTTTTGAAACCATATATTTT
CDR3 protein: CASSQAGFETIYF

J gene: TRBJ1-2
D gene: NA
V gene: TRBV5-1
clone size: NA
CDR3 DNA: TGCGCCAGCAGCCCGTTAACCTCAGGGAATTTCTATGGCTACACCTTC
CDR3 protein: CASSPLTSGNFYGYTF

J gene: TRBJ1-1
D gene: NA
V gene: TRBV27
clone size: few
CDR3 DNA: TGTGCCAGCAGTTTAAACAACCTGAACACTGAAGCTTTCTTT
CDR3 protein: CASSLNNLNTEAFF

J gene: TRBJ1-4
D gene: TRBD1
V gene: TRBV7-6
clone size: NA
CDR3 DNA: TGTGCCAGCAGCACCCGGACAGGGGGCCGAGAAAAACTGTTTTTT
CDR3 protein: CASSTRTGGREKLFF

J gene: TRBJ1-4
D gene: NA
V gene: TRBV7-6
clone size: NA
CDR3 DNA: TGTGCCAGCAGCAACGGGCGGCAGGGTCATGAAAAACTGTTTTTT
CDR3 protein: CASSNGRQGHEKLFF

J gene: TRBJ1-2
D gene: NA
V gene: TRBV6-8
clone size: NA
CDR3 DNA: TGTGCCAACCTTCCTCGGCCGGCGGCCTCCGGCTACACCTTC
CDR3 protein: CANLPRPAASGYTF